The 3 T cell receptor beta chains given below trace back to one sample, sequenced in a study of blood T cell repertoires in COVID-19. Produced via immunoSEQ multiplex PCR; TCRdb's table is partial and in-frame only. The table includes 88,000 or so clones, roughly 80% detected once. Material: peripheral blood. These receptor sequences come from a man aged 60 to 75 with acute or convalescent COVID-19.

This chain connects TRBV7-2 to TRBJ2-5; D unclear. Germline V lookup: CDR1 SGHTA, CDR2 FQGNSA. The CDR3 totals 16 residues. V lost 1 base and J 5 bases, leaving 17 bases between the germline ends. The CDR3 is CASSLVFVREVETQYF. The DNA of the CDR3 is TGTGCCAGCAGCTTAGTTTTCGTCAGAGAGGTGGAGACCCAGTACTTC.

This clone was picked up a small number of times. V and J are TRBV4-3 and TRBJ2-3; 9 nucleotides align to TRBD2. Germline V gene data show CDR1 as LGHNA and CDR2 as YSLEER. There are 17 residues in the CDR3. V was pared by 0 bases and J by 8 bases, with 12 bases of the junction left unmatched. The CDR3 sequence: CASSQEPSGRRIGTQYF. CDR3 DNA sequence: TGCGCCAGCAGCCAAGAGCCGAGCGGGAGGCGGATAGGTACGCAGTATTTT.

This chain links TRBV7-9 with TRBJ1-5, with 10 bases lining up with TRBD1. Germline trimming cut 1 base from V and 4 bases from J; bases unmatched to any gene: 7. Germline V gene lookup returns CDR1 SEHNR and CDR2 FQNEAQ (reference sequence). CDR3 length: 17 amino acids. CDR3 region: CASSLGGRTGGNQPQHF. The CDR3 DNA follows: TGTGCCAGCAGCTTAGGGGGCCGGACAGGGGGTAATCAGCCCCAGCATTTT.